Below are 3 T cell receptor beta chains sequenced from a single sample in a study of graft-versus-host responses after intestinal transplantation. Clones were read by immunoSEQ multiplex PCR, and TCRdb kept only the in-frame ones, dropping some. This table holds approximately 88,000 clones, about 95% found once. Which antigens these TCRs recognize remains unknown. This sample comprised unstimulated CD4+ T cells sorted from spleen or lymph node cells, obtained before transplant. Receptors were obtained from a human donor who was the organ donor for an intestinal transplant.

This clone was seen a single time. Written as DNA, the CDR3 is TGTGCCAGCTTAGAGACAGGGTACAATCAGCCCCAGCATTTT. Protein product: CASLETGYNQPQHF. The J gene is TRBJ1-5, the V gene TRBV6-1, with 7 bases fitting TRBD1. V lost 8 bases and J lost 3; bases outside the gene matches: 7. In germline, CDR1 is MNHNS, CDR2 SASEGT. The CDR3 has 14 residues.

J is TRBJ1-6 and V is TRBV4-1, with D possibly matching TRBD1 (5 bases). The germline gives CDR1 MGHRA, CDR2 YSYEKL. The V and J ends lost 0 bases and 8 bases respectively, with 11 bases between them. The CDR3 has 15 amino acids. The CDR3 loop reads CASSQEGRGDSPLHF. The CDR3 DNA is TGCGCCAGCAGCCAAGAAGGGCGGGGGGATTCACCCCTCCACTTT.

The chain is built from TRBV6-6 and TRBJ1-1, with TRBD1 matching over 7 bases. Germline trimming cut 5 bases from V and 6 bases from J; bases unmatched to any gene: 9. The CDR3 is 14 residues long. Germline lookup yields CDR1 MNHNY and CDR2 SVGAGI (reference sequence). The CDR3 DNA sequence: TGTGCCAGCAGTCGACAGGGTGAAGGGGCTGAAGCTTTCTTT. Translated: CASSRQGEGAEAFF.